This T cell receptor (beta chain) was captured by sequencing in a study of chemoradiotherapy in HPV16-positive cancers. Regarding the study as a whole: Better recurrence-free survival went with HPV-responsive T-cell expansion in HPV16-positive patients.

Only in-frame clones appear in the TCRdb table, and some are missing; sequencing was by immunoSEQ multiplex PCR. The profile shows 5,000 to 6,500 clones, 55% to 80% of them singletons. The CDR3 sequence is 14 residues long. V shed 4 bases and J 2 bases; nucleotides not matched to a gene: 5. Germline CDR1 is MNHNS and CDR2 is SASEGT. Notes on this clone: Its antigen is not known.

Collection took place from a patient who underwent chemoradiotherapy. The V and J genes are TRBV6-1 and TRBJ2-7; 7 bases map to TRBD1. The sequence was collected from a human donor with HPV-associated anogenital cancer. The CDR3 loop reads CASSGWTGTYEQYF. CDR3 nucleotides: TGTGCCAGCAGTGGGTGGACAGGTACCTACGAGCAGTACTTC.